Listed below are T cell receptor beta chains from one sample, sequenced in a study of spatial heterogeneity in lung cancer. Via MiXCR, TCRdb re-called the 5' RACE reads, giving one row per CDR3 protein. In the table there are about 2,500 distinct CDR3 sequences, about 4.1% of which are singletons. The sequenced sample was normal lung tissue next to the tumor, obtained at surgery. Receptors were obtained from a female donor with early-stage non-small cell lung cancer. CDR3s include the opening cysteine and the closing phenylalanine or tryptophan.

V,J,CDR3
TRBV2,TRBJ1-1,CASKRQGTEAFF
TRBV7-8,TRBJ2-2,CASSTRLGELFF
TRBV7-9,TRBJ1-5,CASSPGGSNQPQHF
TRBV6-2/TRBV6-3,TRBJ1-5,CASRGDSNHGQPQHF
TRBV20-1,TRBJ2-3,CSARPPSQAEYF
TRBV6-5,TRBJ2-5,CASSRRGAGGETQYF
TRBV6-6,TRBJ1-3,CASSSGVGNTIYF
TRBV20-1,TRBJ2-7,CSAQTYLPPYEQYF
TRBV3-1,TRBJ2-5,CASSPAGTETQYF
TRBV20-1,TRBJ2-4,CSASGQIRNIQYF
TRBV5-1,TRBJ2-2,CASSLAGAETGELFF
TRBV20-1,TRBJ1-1,CSAFDRNTEAFF
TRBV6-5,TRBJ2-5,CASSGPGAAETQYF
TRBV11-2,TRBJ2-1,CASSLDSGLASGDEQFF
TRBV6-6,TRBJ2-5,CASTPPGGRKETQYF
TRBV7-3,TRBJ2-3,CASSLREGDTQYF
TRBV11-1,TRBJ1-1,CASSLKELNTEAFF
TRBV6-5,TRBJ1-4,CASSSMGVANEKLFF
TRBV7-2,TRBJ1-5,CASSSYSNQPQHF
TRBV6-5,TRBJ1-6,CASSPGQGVSPLHF
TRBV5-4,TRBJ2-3,CASSLVESGQEYF
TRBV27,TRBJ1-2,CASSLGNNYGYTF